A single sample is the source of the 5 T cell receptor beta chains below, sequenced in a study of blood T cell repertoires in COVID-19. Clones were read by immunoSEQ multiplex PCR, and TCRdb kept only the in-frame ones, dropping some. The data show about 82,000 clones, with roughly 80% seen just once and about 11% held by the top ten. Sample: peripheral blood. These receptors originate from a woman aged 40 to 55 with active or convalescent COVID-19.

The chain carries TRBV12-3 or TRBV12-4 and TRBJ2-7, with 9 bases identical to TRBD2. This CDR3 spans 13 amino acids. The trim removed 3 bases at V and 11 bases at J, leaving 8 bases unmatched. CDR3 in DNA: TGTGCCAGCAGTTTGGGCGGGAGGGCCCCGAAGTACTTC. Its translation is CASSLGGRAPKYF.

The chain links TRBV7-2 to TRBJ2-7; TRBD2 agrees at 12 bases. V gave up 5 bases and J gave up 2 bases; unmatched junction bases: 4. CDR1 and CDR2 from the germline V gene are SGHTA and FQGNSA. CDR3 length equals 15 residues. The chain's CDR3 is CASSQLAGGPYEQYF. The CDR3 DNA is TGTGCCAGCAGCCAACTAGCGGGGGGACCCTACGAGCAGTACTTC.

This clone occurred a few times. This rearrangement joins TRBV4-2 to TRBJ1-3; 7 positions agree with TRBD1. This CDR3 is built from 16 residues. CDR1 and CDR2 (germline): LGHNA, YNFKEQ. With 0 bases clipped from V and 0 bases from J, the junction kept 2 bases outside the gene matches. The CDR3, as DNA: TGTGCCAGCAGCCAAGACACAGGGGTCTCTGGAAACACCATATATTTT. It is translated as CASSQDTGVSGNTIYF.

In this sample, this clone turned up once. The chain carries TRBV28 and TRBJ1-5, with D tentatively TRBD1 (6 bases). The V end was cut by 2 bases, the J end by 4 bases, with 18 bases between. The CDR3 sequence is 17 residues long. Germline-derived CDR1 and CDR2 are MDHEN and SYDVKM. This CDR3 is CASSLIIDRPGNQPQHF. The CDR3, as DNA: TGTGCCAGCAGTTTAATAATTGACAGGCCCGGGAATCAGCCCCAGCATTTT.

This chain links TRBV7-9 with TRBJ1-5; D remains ambiguous. Germline V gene data show CDR1 as SEHNR and CDR2 as FQNEAQ (reference sequence). V was shortened by 1 base and J by 7 bases, with 5 bases between the two germline ends. The CDR3 covers 12 residues. The CDR3 region has the DNA TGTGCCAGCAGCTTAGGAACACAGCCCCAGCATTTT. This translates into CASSLGTQPQHF.